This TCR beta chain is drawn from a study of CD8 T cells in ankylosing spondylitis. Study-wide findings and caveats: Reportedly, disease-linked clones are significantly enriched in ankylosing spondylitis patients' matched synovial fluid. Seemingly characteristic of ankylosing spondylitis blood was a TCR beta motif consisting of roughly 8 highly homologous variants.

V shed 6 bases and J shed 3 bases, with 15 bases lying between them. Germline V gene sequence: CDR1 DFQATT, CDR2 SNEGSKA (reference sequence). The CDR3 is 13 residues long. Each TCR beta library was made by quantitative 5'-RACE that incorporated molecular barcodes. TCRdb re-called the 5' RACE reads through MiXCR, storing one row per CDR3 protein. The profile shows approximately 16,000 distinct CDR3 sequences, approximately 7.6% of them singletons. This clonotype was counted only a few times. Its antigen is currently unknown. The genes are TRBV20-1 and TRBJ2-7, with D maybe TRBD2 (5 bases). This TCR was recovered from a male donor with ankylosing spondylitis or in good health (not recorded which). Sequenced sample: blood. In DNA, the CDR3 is TGCAGTGCGAGGGAGCTAGGAGACTACGAGCAGTACTTC. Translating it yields CSARELGDYEQYF.